Below, 32 T cell receptor beta chains from the same sample are listed, as sequenced in a study of T-cell memory formation after mild COVID-19. One entry per CDR3 protein, called by TCRdb with MiXCR from the 5' RACE reads. The sample lists about 210,000 distinct CDR3 sequences, more than 9% occurring once. Input material: PBMCs or a T cell subset sorted from them (not recorded which). Receptors originate from a man younger than 30 who had mild COVID-19 (a few samples of this study predate the infection). Cell type and time point are not known.

The chain links TRBV20-1 to TRBJ2-3; 11 bases are a match to TRBD2. After removal of 4 bases from V and 2 bases from J, the junction contained 5 bases not matched to a gene. Germline V gene lookup returns CDR1 DFQATT and CDR2 SNEGSKA (reference sequence). The CDR3 contains 15 residues. The CDR3 loop reads CSATGTSGDTDTQYF. As DNA, the CDR3 is TGCAGTGCTACTGGGACTAGCGGAGACACAGATACGCAGTATTTT.

This chain links TRBV7-2 with TRBJ1-2, with D perhaps TRBD1 (5 bases). Germline V CDR1 and CDR2: SGHTA, FQGNSA. CDR3 length equals 15 residues. Deletions cut 3 bases from V and 5 bases from J, with 16 bases between. CDR3 protein: CASSLGRGVGYGYTF. The CDR3 DNA follows: TGTGCCAGCAGCTTGGGGCGGGGGGTTGGATATGGCTACACCTTC.

This clonotype turned up a few times. The chain is built from TRBV5-1 and TRBJ2-4; D is undetermined. Germline lookup yields CDR1 SGHRS and CDR2 YFSETQ. V gave up 0 bases and J gave up 8 bases, with 6 bases separating them. The CDR3 totals 12 residues. The CDR3 coding sequence is TGCGCCAGCAGCTTGGACCCAGACATTCAGTACTTC. Residues: CASSLDPDIQYF.

This clonotype turned up a few times. CDR3 loop: CASTRQRATSGETQYF. For the CDR3, the DNA is TGCGCCAGCACCAGGCAGAGGGCCACCAGCGGGGAGACCCAGTACTTC. The gene calls are TRBV5-1 and TRBJ2-5; D possibly corresponds to TRBD2 (6 bases). Germline-derived CDR1 and CDR2 are SGHRS and YFSETQ. V was pared by 6 bases and J by 5 bases, with 23 bases between. The CDR3 runs to 16 residues.

The chain joins TRBV3-1 to TRBJ2-1, with 8 bases matching TRBD2. Trimming at V came to 5 bases and at J to 3 bases, leaving 12 bases not matched to a gene. The CDR3 loop spans 17 amino acids. Germline V gene data show CDR1 as LGHDT and CDR2 as YNNKEL (reference sequence). The CDR3 coding sequence is TGTGCCAGCAGCGGCACCGCGGGGGGCGAAATCTACAATGAGCAGTTCTTC. The encoded protein is CASSGTAGGEIYNEQFF.

Only a few counts were recorded for this clonotype. V usage is TRBV6-1 and J usage is TRBJ1-2; 7 bases are shared with TRBD1. J lost 4 bases, V lost 0 bases, and 2 bases had no gene match. This CDR3 is 14 amino acids long. From germline, CDR1 is MNHNS and CDR2 SASEGT. The DNA of the CDR3 is TGTGCCAGCAGTGAAGCGTCAGGGGGCTATGGCTACACCTTC. Translated: CASSEASGGYGYTF.

This clonotype was counted many times. This chain connects TRBV18 to TRBJ2-3; perhaps D is TRBD1 or TRBD2 (5 bases each). Germline V gene lookup returns CDR1 KGHSH and CDR2 LQKENI. The CDR3 length is 12 residues. Trimming cost V 3 bases and J 6 bases, with 7 bases left between them. CDR3 sequence reads: CASSPGEDTQYF. The CDR3 bases are TGTGCCAGCTCACCGGGGGAGGATACGCAGTATTTT.

This clonotype appeared a few times. This chain joins TRBV28 and TRBJ2-7, with a possible D match to TRBD1 (6 bases). This CDR3 is built from 12 residues. Germline CDR1 and CDR2: MDHEN and SYDVKM. V lost 7 bases, J lost 5 bases, and 12 bases lay in between. The CDR3: CASTDRYHEQYV. The CDR3 DNA reads as TGTGCCAGCACCGACAGGTACCACGAGCAGTACGTC.

The chain joins TRBV5-6 to TRBJ1-2, with D perhaps matching TRBD1 (5 bases). V shed 3 bases and J shed 4 bases, with 13 bases lying between them. Germline loops: CDR1 SGHDT, CDR2 YYEEEE. The CDR3 covers 14 residues. The CDR3 sequence: CASSSYDSSYGYTF. As DNA, the CDR3 is TGTGCCAGCAGCTCTTACGACAGCTCCTATGGCTACACCTTC.

The V and J genes are TRBV2 and TRBJ1-6; no definite D call. V gave up 8 bases and J gave up 14 bases, with 13 bases separating them. Germline V CDR1 and CDR2: SNHLY, FYNNEI. This CDR3 is 11 amino acids long. This chain's CDR3 is CASGRTGTLHF. CDR3 DNA sequence: TGTGCCAGCGGCCGGACGGGAACCCTCCACTTT.

Many counts were recorded for this clonotype. V and J are TRBV5-1 and TRBJ2-2; D call uncertain. CDR3 length: 14 residues. Germline V CDR1 and CDR2: SGHRS, YFSETQ. The germline V and J ends were trimmed by 4 bases and 0 bases, with 7 bases remaining between them. Here the CDR3 DNA reads TGCGCCAGCAGCCTTGGATCGAACACCGGGGAGCTGTTTTTT. Its translation: CASSLGSNTGELFF.

This clonotype has only a few counts. The gene calls are TRBV12-3 or TRBV12-4 and TRBJ2-2; TRBD2 matches at 7 bases. The CDR3 covers 16 residues. The V and J ends lost 1 base and 0 bases, in that order; junction bases with no gene match: 2. CDR3 in amino acids: CASSLGLAANTGELFF. In DNA, the CDR3 is TGTGCCAGCAGTTTAGGACTAGCTGCGAACACCGGGGAGCTGTTTTTT.

The genes are TRBV25-1 and TRBJ2-5, with D possibly being TRBD1 (6 bases). This CDR3 spans 13 amino acids. CDR1 and CDR2 from the germline V gene are MGHDK and SYGVNS. The V end was cut by 4 bases, the J end by 7 bases, with 13 bases between. This chain's CDR3 is CASSVHREWTQYF. Here the CDR3 DNA reads TGTGCCAGCAGTGTACACAGGGAGTGGACCCAGTACTTC.

The V call is TRBV10-3, the J call TRBJ2-7; tentative D call: TRBD1 (6 bases). Looked up from germline, CDR1 is ENHRY and CDR2 is SYGVKD. The CDR3 spans 15 residues. Trimming took 2 bases from V and 2 from J, leaving 13 bases between them. CDR3 protein: CAISERPGHPYEQYV. As DNA, the CDR3 is TGTGCCATCAGTGAGCGACCGGGACACCCCTACGAGCAGTACGTC.

This clonotype has ten or more counts. The rearrangement links TRBV7-2 to TRBJ2-1; a weak D match, TRBD2 (5 bases). Germline V gene sequence: CDR1 SGHTA, CDR2 FQGNSA. V lost 5 bases and J lost 2, with 7 bases in between. This CDR3 is built from 13 residues. CDR3 sequence reads: CASSLGAYNEQFF. The CDR3 coding sequence is TGTGCCAGCAGCCTCGGGGCCTACAATGAGCAGTTCTTC.

The sample holds a few counts of this clonotype. The chain couples TRBV6-5 to TRBJ1-2; TRBD1 matches at 8 bases. Germline V gene sequence: CDR1 MNHEY, CDR2 SVGAGI. V lost 4 bases, J lost 5 bases, and 9 bases stayed unmatched. The CDR3 totals 15 residues. CDR3 nucleotides: TGTGCCAGCAGTTTATGGGGGCAGGGGGCTTATGGCTACACCTTC. Translated: CASSLWGQGAYGYTF.

This clonotype came up many times. The rearrangement links TRBV3-1 to TRBJ2-2; D ambiguous. This CDR3 comprises 15 residues. V gave up 2 bases and J gave up 7 bases, with 14 bases separating them. Germline-derived CDR1 and CDR2 are LGHDT and YNNKEL (reference sequence). The CDR3 protein is CASSQWGNDGGELFF. CDR3 coding DNA: TGTGCCAGCAGCCAATGGGGTAATGATGGCGGGGAGCTGTTTTTT.

The table lists this clonotype with a few counts. The rearrangement uses TRBV7-9 and TRBJ2-5; 14 nucleotides align to TRBD2. Germline V gene data show CDR1 as SEHNR and CDR2 as FQNEAQ (reference sequence). The CDR3 spans 18 residues. The V gene end was trimmed by 4 bases and the J gene end by 1 base; junction bases not matched to a gene: 8. The DNA for the CDR3 is TGTGCCAGCAGCTCACGGCGACTAGCGGGGGGGAGCCAAGAGACCCAGTACTTC. As protein: CASSSRRLAGGSQETQYF.

This clonotype has just a few counts. The chain carries TRBV5-1 and TRBJ2-3; D remains unclear. The CDR3 is made up of 14 amino acids. The V gene lost 0 bases and the J gene lost 2 bases, with 7 bases spanning the gap. Germline-derived CDR1 and CDR2 are SGHRS and YFSETQ. The CDR3 nucleotides are TGCGCCAGCAGCTTGGCGGCCATCACAGATACGCAGTATTTT. This gives the protein CASSLAAITDTQYF.

There are a few counts of this clonotype. V usage is TRBV20-1 and J usage is TRBJ2-3, with TRBD2 matching 11 bases. The CDR3 runs to 14 residues. In germline, CDR1 is DFQATT, CDR2 SNEGSKA (reference sequence). Trimming removed 5 bases from V and 0 bases from J; junction bases left unmatched: 1. Written as DNA, the CDR3 is TGCAGTGCTGCTAGCGGGGGGAGCACAGATACGCAGTATTTT. Protein: CSAASGGSTDTQYF.

This clonotype was seen more than once but under ten times. This CDR3 is CASSHRVRSDGYTF. CDR3 sequence (DNA): TGTGCCAGCAGCCACAGGGTGCGGAGTGATGGCTACACCTTC. The V call is TRBV12-3 or TRBV12-4, the J call TRBJ1-2; D perhaps matches TRBD1 (6 bases). The CDR3 is 14 amino acids. V was clipped by 6 bases and J by 6 bases, with 17 bases between them.

The gene calls are TRBV12-3 or TRBV12-4 and TRBJ2-5; 10 nucleotides line up with TRBD1. Trimming took 4 bases from V and 0 from J; bases not matched to a gene: 11. The CDR3 spans 18 residues. CDR3 DNA sequence: TGTGCCAGCAGTTCAGATCTGGACAGGGGGATATACCAAGAGACCCAGTACTTC. Its protein is CASSSDLDRGIYQETQYF.

This clonotype was picked up many times. The chain joins TRBV5-1 to TRBJ2-1; TRBD2 aligns across 15 bases. CDR3 length: 13 amino acids. V dropped 5 bases and J dropped 10; count of bases not matched to a gene: 1. CDR1 SGHRS and CDR2 YFSETQ come from the germline V gene. This CDR3 reads CASRGTSGGEQFF. The DNA for the CDR3 is TGCGCCAGCAGAGGGACTAGCGGGGGGGAGCAGTTCTTC. Full variable domain (rest looked up from reference TRBV5-1 and TRBJ2-1): KAGVTQTPRYLIKTRGQQVTLSCSPISGHRSVSWYQQTPGQGLQFLFEYFSETQRNKGNFPGRFSGRQFSNSRSEMNVSTLELGDSALYLCASRGTSGGEQFFGPGTRLTVL.

This clonotype showed up just a few times. The chain employs TRBV6-1 and TRBJ1-5, with a weak D call TRBD1 (6 bases). The CDR3 has 15 amino acids. The V end was cut by 4 bases, the J end by 9 bases, with 19 bases between. Per the germline V gene, CDR1 is MNHNS and CDR2 is SASEGT. CDR3 DNA: TGTGCCAGCAGTGGATTTCAGGGTAGGGGGTGGCCCCAGCATTTT. This translates into CASSGFQGRGWPQHF.

The chain combines TRBV7-9 with TRBJ1-2; 12 bases agree with TRBD1. The CDR3 covers 17 residues. The germline gives CDR1 SEHNR, CDR2 FQNEAQ (reference sequence). Losses at the gene ends were 5 bases for V and 6 bases for J; bases not matched to a gene: 13. The CDR3: CASSLPPGQGANDGYTF. CDR3 DNA sequence: TGTGCCAGCAGCCTACCCCCGGGACAGGGGGCGAACGATGGCTACACCTTC.

The chain recombines TRBV18 with TRBJ2-5; no firm D call. CDR1 and CDR2 (germline): KGHSH, LQKENI. CDR3 length: 12 amino acids. V lost 5 bases, J lost 1 base, and 5 bases lay in between. Here the CDR3 DNA reads TGTGCCAGCTCATTCAGCCAAGAGACCCAGTACTTC. Encoded protein: CASSFSQETQYF.

V and J are TRBV5-1 and TRBJ2-3; D is perhaps TRBD1 (5 bases). CDR1 and CDR2 from the germline V gene are SGHRS and YFSETQ. The CDR3 contains 15 residues. Trimming removed 4 bases at V and 3 bases at J, with 15 bases between. The CDR3 sequence is CASSPRGIQTDTQYF. The CDR3 nucleotides read TGCGCCAGCAGCCCAAGGGGAATACAGACAGATACGCAGTATTTT.

This clonotype was detected ten times or more. This chain connects TRBV7-8 to TRBJ1-5; TRBD1 matches 7 bases. The V gene's germline CDR1 is SGHVS and CDR2 FQNEAQ. Trimming cost V 5 bases and J 5 bases; bases outside gene matches: 12. This CDR3 has 16 residues. CDR3 nucleotides: TGTGCCAGCAGCCCCCGACAGGGCGGTTTTCATCAGCCCCAGCATTTT. Translating it yields CASSPRQGGFHQPQHF.

This clonotype was seen only a few times. The chain uses TRBV5-1 and TRBJ2-2; no clear D. Per germline, CDR1 SGHRS and CDR2 YFSETQ. Between the trimmed V and J ends, which lost 1 base and 0 bases, there was a span of 7 bases. The CDR3 length is 15 residues. The DNA of the CDR3 is TGCGCCAGCAGCTTGCAACCTACGAACACCGGGGAGCTGTTTTTT. This translates into CASSLQPTNTGELFF.

V and J are TRBV21-1 and TRBJ2-7. TRBV21-1 is a known pseudogene. There are 13 residues in the CDR3. This chain's CDR3 is CAPNTQRFYEQYF. The CDR3 DNA is TGTGCTCCTAACACCCAAAGGTTCTACGAGCAGTACTTC.

This clonotype was counted a few times. This rearrangement joins TRBV11-3 to TRBJ2-5; D perhaps matches TRBD2 (5 bases). With 5 bases removed from V and 2 bases from J, the gap between germline ends came to 12 bases. The germline V gene has CDR1 SGHNT and CDR2 YENEEA. CDR3 length: 14 residues. The CDR3 DNA reads as TGTGCCAGCAGCAGATACGAGGGACAAGAGACCCAGTACTTC. Protein product: CASSRYEGQETQYF.

The chain carries TRBV10-2 and TRBJ1-2; 11 nucleotides match TRBD1. Germline-derived CDR1 and CDR2 are WSHSY and SAAADI. This CDR3 is 14 amino acids long. J gave up 3 bases and V 7 bases, and 4 bases lay outside the gene matches. The CDR3 sequence is CASKTGQGDYGYTF. The CDR3 region has the DNA TGCGCCAGCAAAACGGGACAGGGGGACTATGGCTACACCTTC.